The text below deals with one T cell receptor beta chain. The target antigen is unknown. V was pared by 4 bases and J by 7 bases, with 13 bases between. Germline lookup yields CDR1 SGHNT and CDR2 YENEEA. This CDR3 spans 13 amino acids. In each sample, roughly 10^5 TCR templates were assayed. Generated by immunoSEQ multiplex PCR, the TCRdb table keeps only in-frame clones and is missing some. The sample gives about 100,000 clones, about 90% of which show up once; about 0.7% is in the top ten. The record originates from a study of siplizumab effects on memory and regulatory T cells. General study points: Apparently more diverse than memory cells, naive T cells also seemed major alloresponse contributors. Solely a minor proportion of alloreactive clones could be assigned to unstimulated subsets. With siplizumab, Treg-derived clones averaged around 69% of mappable alloreactive CD4+ clones, versus about 25% in controls.

The V call is TRBV11-3, the J call TRBJ1-1, with a weak D call TRBD1 (6 bases). The sequenced material came from Tregs sorted from blood. The clonotype comes from a human donor in good health. CDR3 coding DNA: TGTGCCAGCAGCTCCCATGGGGGCAGTGAAGCTTTCTTT. It yields the protein CASSSHGGSEAFF.